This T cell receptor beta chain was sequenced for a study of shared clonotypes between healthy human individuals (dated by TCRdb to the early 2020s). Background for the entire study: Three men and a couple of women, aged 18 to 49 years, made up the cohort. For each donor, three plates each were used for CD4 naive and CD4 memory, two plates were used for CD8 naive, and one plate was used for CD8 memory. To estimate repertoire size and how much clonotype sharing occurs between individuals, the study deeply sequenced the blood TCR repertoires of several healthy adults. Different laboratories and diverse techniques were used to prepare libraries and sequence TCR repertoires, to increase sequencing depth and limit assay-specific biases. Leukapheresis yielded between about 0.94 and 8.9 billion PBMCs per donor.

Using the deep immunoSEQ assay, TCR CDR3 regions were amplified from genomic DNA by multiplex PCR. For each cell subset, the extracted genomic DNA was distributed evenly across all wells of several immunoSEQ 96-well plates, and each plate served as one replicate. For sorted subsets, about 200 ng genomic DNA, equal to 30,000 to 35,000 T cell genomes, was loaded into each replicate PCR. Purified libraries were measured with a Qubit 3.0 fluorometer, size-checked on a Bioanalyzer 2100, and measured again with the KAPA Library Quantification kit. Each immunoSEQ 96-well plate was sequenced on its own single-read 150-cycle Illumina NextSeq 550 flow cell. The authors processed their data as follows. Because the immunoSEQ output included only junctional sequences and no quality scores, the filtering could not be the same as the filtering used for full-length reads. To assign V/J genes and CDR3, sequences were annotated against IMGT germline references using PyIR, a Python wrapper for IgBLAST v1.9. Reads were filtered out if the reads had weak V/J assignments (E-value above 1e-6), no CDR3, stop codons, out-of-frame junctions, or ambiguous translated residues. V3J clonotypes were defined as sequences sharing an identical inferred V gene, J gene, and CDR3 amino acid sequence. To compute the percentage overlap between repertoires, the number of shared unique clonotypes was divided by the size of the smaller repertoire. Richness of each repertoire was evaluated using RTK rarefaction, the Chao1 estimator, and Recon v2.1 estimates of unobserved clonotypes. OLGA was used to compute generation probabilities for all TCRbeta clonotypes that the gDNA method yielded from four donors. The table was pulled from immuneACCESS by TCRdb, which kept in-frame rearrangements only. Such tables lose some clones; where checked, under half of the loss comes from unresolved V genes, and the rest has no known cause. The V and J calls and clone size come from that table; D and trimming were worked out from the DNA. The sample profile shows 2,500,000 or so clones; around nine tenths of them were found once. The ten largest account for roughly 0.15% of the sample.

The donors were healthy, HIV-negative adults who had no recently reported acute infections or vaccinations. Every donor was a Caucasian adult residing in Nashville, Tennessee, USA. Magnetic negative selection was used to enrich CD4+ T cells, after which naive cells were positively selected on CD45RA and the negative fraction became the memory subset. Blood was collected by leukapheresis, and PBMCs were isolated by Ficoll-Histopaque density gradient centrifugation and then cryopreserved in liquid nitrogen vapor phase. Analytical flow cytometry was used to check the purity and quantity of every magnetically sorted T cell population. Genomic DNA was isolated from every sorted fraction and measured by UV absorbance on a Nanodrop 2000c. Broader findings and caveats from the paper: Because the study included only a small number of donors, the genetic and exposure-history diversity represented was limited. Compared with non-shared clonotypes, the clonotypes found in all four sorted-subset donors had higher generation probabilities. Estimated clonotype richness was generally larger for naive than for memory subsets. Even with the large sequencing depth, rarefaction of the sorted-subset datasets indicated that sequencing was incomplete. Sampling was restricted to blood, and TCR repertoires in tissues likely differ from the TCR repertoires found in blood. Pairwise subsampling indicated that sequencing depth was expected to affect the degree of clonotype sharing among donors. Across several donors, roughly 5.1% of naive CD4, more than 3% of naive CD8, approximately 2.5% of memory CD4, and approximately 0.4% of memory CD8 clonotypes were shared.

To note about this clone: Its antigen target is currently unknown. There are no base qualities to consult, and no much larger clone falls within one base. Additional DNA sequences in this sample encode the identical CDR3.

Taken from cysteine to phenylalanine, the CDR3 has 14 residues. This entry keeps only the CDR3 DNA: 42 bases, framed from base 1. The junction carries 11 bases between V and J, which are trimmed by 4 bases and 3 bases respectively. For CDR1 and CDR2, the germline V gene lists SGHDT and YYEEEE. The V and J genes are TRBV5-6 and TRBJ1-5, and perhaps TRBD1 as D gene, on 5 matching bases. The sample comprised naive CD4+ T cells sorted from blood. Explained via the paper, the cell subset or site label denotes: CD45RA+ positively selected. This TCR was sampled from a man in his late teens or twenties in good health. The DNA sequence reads TGTGCCAGCAGCCTAGGACAATACAATCAGCCCCAGCATTTT. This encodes CASSLGQYNQPQHF.